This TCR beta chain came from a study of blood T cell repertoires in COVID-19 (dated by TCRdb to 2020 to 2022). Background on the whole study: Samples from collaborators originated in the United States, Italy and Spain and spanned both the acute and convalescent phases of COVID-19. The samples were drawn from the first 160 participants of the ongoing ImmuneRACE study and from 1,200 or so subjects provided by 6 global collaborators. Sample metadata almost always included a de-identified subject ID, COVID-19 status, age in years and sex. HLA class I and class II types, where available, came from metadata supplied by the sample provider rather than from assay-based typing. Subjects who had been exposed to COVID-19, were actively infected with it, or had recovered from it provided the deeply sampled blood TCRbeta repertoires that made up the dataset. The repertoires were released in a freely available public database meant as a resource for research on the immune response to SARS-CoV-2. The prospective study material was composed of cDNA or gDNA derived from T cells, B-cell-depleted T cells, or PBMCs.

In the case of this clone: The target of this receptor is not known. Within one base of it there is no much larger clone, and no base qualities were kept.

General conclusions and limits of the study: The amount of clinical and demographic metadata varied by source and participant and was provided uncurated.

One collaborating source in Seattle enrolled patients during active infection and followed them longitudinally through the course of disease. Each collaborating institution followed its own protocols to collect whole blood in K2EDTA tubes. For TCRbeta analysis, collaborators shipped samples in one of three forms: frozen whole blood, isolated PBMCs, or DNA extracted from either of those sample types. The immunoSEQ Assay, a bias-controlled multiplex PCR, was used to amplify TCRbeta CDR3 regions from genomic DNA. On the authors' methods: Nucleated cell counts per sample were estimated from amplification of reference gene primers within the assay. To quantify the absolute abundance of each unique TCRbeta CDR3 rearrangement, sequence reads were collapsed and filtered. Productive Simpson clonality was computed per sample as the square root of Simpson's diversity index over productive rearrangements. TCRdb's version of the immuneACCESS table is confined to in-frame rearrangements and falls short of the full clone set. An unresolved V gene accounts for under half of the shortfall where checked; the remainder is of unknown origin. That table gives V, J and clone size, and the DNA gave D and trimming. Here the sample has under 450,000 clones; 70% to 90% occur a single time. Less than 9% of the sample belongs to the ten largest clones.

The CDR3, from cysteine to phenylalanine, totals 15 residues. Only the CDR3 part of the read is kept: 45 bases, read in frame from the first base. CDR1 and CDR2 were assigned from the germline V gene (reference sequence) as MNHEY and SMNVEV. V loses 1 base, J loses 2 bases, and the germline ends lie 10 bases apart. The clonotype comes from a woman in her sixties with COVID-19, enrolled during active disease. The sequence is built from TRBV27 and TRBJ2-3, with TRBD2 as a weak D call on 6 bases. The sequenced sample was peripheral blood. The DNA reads TGTGCCAGCAGTTTATTGGTGGGACTCACAGATACGCAGTATTTT. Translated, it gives CASSLLVGLTDTQYF.